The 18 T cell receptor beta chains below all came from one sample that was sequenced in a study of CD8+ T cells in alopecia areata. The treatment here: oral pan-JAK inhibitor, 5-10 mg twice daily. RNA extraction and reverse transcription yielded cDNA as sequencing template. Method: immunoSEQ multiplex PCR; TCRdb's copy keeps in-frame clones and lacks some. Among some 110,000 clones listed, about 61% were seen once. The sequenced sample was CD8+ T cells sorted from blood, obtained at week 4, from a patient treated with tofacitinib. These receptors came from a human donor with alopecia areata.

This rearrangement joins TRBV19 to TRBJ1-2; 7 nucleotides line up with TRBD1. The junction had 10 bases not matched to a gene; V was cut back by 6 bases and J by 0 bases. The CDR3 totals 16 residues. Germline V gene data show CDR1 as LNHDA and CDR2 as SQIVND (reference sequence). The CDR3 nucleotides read TGTGCCAGTAGATCAAGCCCCGGGACAGCTAACTATGGCTACACCTTC. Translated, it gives CASRSSPGTANYGYTF.

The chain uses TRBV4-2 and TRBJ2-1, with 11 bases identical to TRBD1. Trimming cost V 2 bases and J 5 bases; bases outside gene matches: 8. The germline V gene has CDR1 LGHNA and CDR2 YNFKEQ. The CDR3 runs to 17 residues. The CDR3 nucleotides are TGTGCCAGCAGCCAAAGAATCGGGACAGGGGGGAACAATGAGCAGTTCTTC. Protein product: CASSQRIGTGGNNEQFF.

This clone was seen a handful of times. DNA of the CDR3: TGTGCCTGGAGTGTATACGGGGGGCTCAAGGACAATGAGCAGTTCTTC. Translating gives CAWSVYGGLKDNEQFF. This rearrangement joins TRBV30 to TRBJ2-1, with a weak D call TRBD2 (7 bases). The CDR3 runs 16 residues. CDR1 and CDR2 (germline): GTSNPN, SVGIG (reference sequence). The V end was cut by 0 bases, the J end by 5 bases, with 17 bases between.

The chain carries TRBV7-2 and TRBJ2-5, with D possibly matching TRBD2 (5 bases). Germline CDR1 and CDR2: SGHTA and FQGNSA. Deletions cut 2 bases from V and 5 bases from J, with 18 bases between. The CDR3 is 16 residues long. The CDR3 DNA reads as TGTGCCAGCAGCTTACCGGTGGGAAGAGGGCTCGAGACCCAGTACTTC. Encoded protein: CASSLPVGRGLETQYF.

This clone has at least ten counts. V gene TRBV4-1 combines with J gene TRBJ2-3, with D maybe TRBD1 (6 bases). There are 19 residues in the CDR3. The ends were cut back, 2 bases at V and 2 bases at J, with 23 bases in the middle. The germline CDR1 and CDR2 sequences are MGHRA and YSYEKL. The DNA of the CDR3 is TGCGCCAGCAGCCAAATCCCCGGCGGAAGAGGGGGAAACACAGATACGCAGTATTTT. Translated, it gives CASSQIPGGRGGNTDTQYF.

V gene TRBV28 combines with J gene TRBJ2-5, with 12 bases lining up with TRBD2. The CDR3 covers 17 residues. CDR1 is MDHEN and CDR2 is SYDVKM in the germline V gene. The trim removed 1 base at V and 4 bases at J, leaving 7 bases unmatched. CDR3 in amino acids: CASSLFLAGGPRETQYF. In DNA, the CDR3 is TGTGCCAGCAGTTTATTCCTAGCGGGGGGGCCTCGAGAGACCCAGTACTTC.

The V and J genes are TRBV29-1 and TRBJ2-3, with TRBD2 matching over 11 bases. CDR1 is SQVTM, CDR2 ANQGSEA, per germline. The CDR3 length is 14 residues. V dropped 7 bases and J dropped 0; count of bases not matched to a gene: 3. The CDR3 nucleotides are TGCAGCGCCTTAGCGGGGGGGAGCACAGATACGCAGTATTTT. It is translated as CSALAGGSTDTQYF.

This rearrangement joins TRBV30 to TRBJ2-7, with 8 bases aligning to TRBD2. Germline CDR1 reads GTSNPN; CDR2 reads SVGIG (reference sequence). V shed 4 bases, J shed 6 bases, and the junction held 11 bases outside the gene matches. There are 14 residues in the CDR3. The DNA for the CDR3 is TGTGCCTGGACCTCAGGCGGGGGGCTCTCCGAGCAGTACTTC. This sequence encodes CAWTSGGGLSEQYF.

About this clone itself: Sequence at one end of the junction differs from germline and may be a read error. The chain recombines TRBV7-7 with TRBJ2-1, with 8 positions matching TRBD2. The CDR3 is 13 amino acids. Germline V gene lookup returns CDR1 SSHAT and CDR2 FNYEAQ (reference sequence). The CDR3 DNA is TGTGCTAGCAGCGGGGGTCTGGGCAATGAGCAGTTCTTC. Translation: CASSGGLGNEQFF.

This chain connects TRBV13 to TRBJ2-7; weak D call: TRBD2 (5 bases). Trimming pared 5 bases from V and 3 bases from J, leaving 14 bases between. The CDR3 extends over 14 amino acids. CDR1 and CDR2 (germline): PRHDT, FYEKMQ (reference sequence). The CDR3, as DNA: TGTGCCAGCAGCCCCCGGGGTGGGAACTACGAGCAGTACTTC. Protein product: CASSPRGGNYEQYF. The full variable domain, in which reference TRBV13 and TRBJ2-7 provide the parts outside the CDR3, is AAGVIQSPRHLIKEKRETATLKCYPIPRHDTVYWYQQGPGQDPQFLISFYEKMQSDKGSIPDRFSAQQFSDYHSELNMSSLELGDSALYFCASSPRGGNYEQYFGPGTRLTVT.

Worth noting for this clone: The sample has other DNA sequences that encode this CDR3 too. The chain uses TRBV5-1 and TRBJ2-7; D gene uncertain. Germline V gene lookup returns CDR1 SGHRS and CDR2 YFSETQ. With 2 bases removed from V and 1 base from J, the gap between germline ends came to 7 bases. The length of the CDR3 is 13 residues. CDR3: CASSFEPSYEQYF. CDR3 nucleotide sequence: TGCGCCAGCAGCTTTGAACCATCCTACGAGCAGTACTTC.

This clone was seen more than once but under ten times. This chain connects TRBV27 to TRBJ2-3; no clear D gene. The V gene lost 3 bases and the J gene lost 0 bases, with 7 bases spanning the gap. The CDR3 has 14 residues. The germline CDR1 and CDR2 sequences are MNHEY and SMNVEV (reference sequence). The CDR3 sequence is CASSFRSSTDTQYF. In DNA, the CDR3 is TGTGCCAGCAGTTTTCGATCAAGCACAGATACGCAGTATTTT.

The chain's CDR3 is CATSRDSREGPYNEQFF. CDR3 sequence (DNA): TGTGCCACCAGCAGAGATTCACGAGAAGGGCCCTACAATGAGCAGTTCTTC. The chain is built from TRBV15 and TRBJ2-1; D not resolved. The CDR3 is made up of 17 amino acids. Germline V gives CDR1 LNHNV, CDR2 YYDKDF (reference sequence). Trimming removed 0 bases from V and 2 bases from J, with 14 bases in between.

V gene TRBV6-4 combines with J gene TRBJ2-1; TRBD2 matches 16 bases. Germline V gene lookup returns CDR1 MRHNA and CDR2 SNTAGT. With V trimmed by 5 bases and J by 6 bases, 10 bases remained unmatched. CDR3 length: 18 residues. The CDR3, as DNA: TGTGCCAGCAGTCCACCCGGGACTAGCGGGGGGGCCATCAATGAGCAGTTCTTC. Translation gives CASSPPGTSGGAINEQFF.

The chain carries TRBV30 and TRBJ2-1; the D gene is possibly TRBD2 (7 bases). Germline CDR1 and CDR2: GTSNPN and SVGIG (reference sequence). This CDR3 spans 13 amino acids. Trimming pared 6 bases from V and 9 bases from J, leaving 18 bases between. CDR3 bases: TGTGCCTGCCCGGGGGGCCAGAGCGGTGAGCAGTTCTTC. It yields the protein CACPGGQSGEQFF.

CDR3 region: CAAANRGRTYEQYF. The CDR3 DNA follows: TGTGCCGCGGCGAACAGGGGGCGTACCTACGAGCAGTACTTC. V usage is TRBV27 and J usage is TRBJ2-7; 9 positions match TRBD1. V trimming: 11 bases; J trimming: 2 bases; junction bases outside the gene matches: 10. The CDR3 totals 14 residues. CDR1 is MNHEY, CDR2 SMNVEV, per germline (reference sequence).

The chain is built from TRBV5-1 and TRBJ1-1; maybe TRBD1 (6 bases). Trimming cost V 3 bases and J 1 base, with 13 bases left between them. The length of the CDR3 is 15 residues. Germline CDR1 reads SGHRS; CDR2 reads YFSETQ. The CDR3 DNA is TGCGCCAGCAGCTACACGCCGACAGGGAACACTGAAGCTTTCTTT. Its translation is CASSYTPTGNTEAFF.

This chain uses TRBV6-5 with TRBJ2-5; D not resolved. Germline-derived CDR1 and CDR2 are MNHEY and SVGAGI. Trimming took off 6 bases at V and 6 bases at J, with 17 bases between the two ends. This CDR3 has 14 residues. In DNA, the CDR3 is TGTGCCAGCAGCTCTAGTTCTCTTCCCAAGACCCAGTACTTC. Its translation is CASSSSSLPKTQYF.